This T cell receptor beta chain came from a study of T cell responses to AZD1222 COVID-19 vaccine. The data were produced by immunoSEQ multiplex PCR, yet TCRdb's version contains in-frame clones alone and is incomplete. Here the sample spans 90,000 to 150,000 clones, about 85% being singletons. Second-dose timings of about 4 or about 12 weeks were pooled. Overall study results and limits: After two AZD1222 doses, spike-specific TCR breadth and depth rose versus day 0. Possibly, clonal diversity was underestimated; donors were largely white British and included more females.

V lost 0 bases, J lost 2 bases, and 9 bases lay in between. Germline-derived CDR1 and CDR2 are SGDLS and YYNGEE. This CDR3 is 15 amino acids long. About this clone itself: Its antigen is still unknown.

Sequencing used peripheral blood, obtained 28 days after the second AZD1222 dose. This chain uses TRBV9 with TRBJ2-1, with D possibly matching TRBD1 (6 bases). The clonotype originates from an adult who received the AZD1222 COVID-19 vaccine. The CDR3 coding sequence is TGTGCCAGCAGCGTAGACAGGGCAGCCTACAATGAGCAGTTCTTC. Amino acids: CASSVDRAAYNEQFF.